Included here is one T cell receptor (beta chain) sequence, with context. The antigen is unknown. The data are from a study of T cell responses to AZD1222 COVID-19 vaccine. The study, taken as a whole, reports: The study reported that nearly half of spike-specific TCRs target unmutated variant regions. Spike-specific TCR depth and breadth grew after two AZD1222 doses. CD4 TCRs linked to vaccination spanned spike, dominating at 160-218 and 743-854.

Pooled in the analysis were second doses at about 4 or about 12 weeks. This table comes from immunoSEQ multiplex PCR, and its TCRdb copy is limited to in-frame clones, with some not included. The sample includes 150,000 or so clones, approximately 91% seen only once; the top ten take approximately 1.3%. The TCR was taken from an adult who received the AZD1222 COVID-19 vaccine. The source material was peripheral blood, sampled 28 days after the second AZD1222 dose.

The CDR3 spells CASSELGGTPNEQFF. In nucleotides, the CDR3 is TGTGCCAGCAGTGAATTGGGGGGGACTCCAAATGAGCAGTTCTTC. V gene TRBV25-1 combines with J gene TRBJ2-1, with TRBD2 matching over 7 bases. The CDR3 is 15 residues long. The ends lost 1 base at V and 7 bases at J; junction bases unmatched: 7. Germline V gives CDR1 MGHDK, CDR2 SYGVNS.